This TCR beta chain comes out of a study of cytomegalovirus exposure and HLA in healthy donors (dated by TCRdb to between 2016 and 2019). With regard to the full study: An earlier analysis of about 530 of the donors reported about 260 Gb of sequence data and 117 million unique TCR beta sequences obtained from about 179 million T cells. Rather than drawing on any new phenotypic data, the later analysis identified candidate immune exposures from TCR beta sequences and the way those sequences occurred across donors. The study was designed to test whether signatures of past pathogen exposure could be identified by cataloging public T cell receptors. HLA typing covered class I and class II loci at four-digit resolution. In an earlier analysis of roughly 600 of the donors, high-throughput TCR beta sequencing was used to judge whether each TCR beta V gene segment behaved as functional or pseudogenic. To study patterns of TCR occurrence, a later analysis re-analyzed previously published TCR beta repertoires from several hundred donors and added high-resolution HLA genotyping. In addition to the first cohort of several hundred subjects, a separate validation cohort of under 150 different subjects was used. A later genetic analysis took genome-wide SNP genotypes for about three fifths of the 666 donors and used that subset as a discovery cohort. The study combined high-throughput TCR immunosequencing, statistical association of individual TCRs with disease status, and machine learning to predict cytomegalovirus infection status. The study used immunosequencing to profile the T cell repertoires of several hundred subjects and linked those repertoires to cytomegalovirus serostatus. Roughly 300 gigabases of sequencing data and 70 million to 85 million unique TCR sequences were included in an early release covering about 700 HLA-typed donors. The number of donors typed differed by locus, with 629-630 for A, B, C, DRB1 and DQB1, more than 500 for DQA1, 606 for DPA1, and some 450 for DPB1. Because of strong linkage in the cohort, roughly five DR-DQ haplotypes were treated as single units for association and clustering. Alongside the repertoire data, information on donor age, sex, ethnicity and CMV serostatus was compiled. On average, about 200,000 unique TCR beta nucleotide sequences were sequenced per donor among a few hundred genotyped donors of the cohort, with around 19% of those sequences being non-productive. All discovery cohort repertoires had been generated using a single sequencing platform. Of the roughly 420 genotyped donors, over 80% were placed in the genetic ancestry cluster associated with self-reported Caucasian donors.

The research as a whole found: In a later analysis, HLA-associated TCR beta chains showed more clonal expansion and lower generation probabilities than non-associated chains that were equally common. The classifier was reported to diagnose cytomegalovirus status with high specificity and sensitivity in both the original and validation cohorts. Roughly uniform sequencing depth across donors was assumed in presence/absence analyses, although this assumption may not hold. While some public TCRs were present in many individuals, most TCR sequences turned up only very rarely across donors. In a later analysis, TCR association rates were found to vary across HLA loci, with the most associated TCRs seen for DRB1 alleles and the fewest for HLA-C alleles. CMV serostatus was the only immune exposure information available for the cohort. V-gene and J-gene trimming of TCR beta chains was associated with a missense DCLRE1C variant in a later genetic analysis, and the association was replicated in an independent cohort. At a false discovery rate of 0.05, a later analysis linked 16,000 or so TCR beta sequences to specific HLA alleles. Only TCR beta chains were sequenced in this cohort, and the absence of alpha or paired-chain data limited detectable features. Some IMGT-functional V segments, including TRBV6-2 and TRBV6-3, could not be told apart with the 87-base-pair reads, so those segments were excluded. In vitro tests confirmed that a few of the cytomegalovirus-associated TCR beta chains recognize cytomegalovirus antigens. Most CMV-associated TCR beta chains appeared to be HLA-restricted in a later analysis, and the HLA associations seemed to be driven largely by CMV exposure. A cluster of highly shared sequence variants was judged likely to be a technical artifact of the sequencing pipeline. A further reported finding was that TCR beta sequences accurately predicted the HLA-A and HLA-B alleles for most subjects in the first cohort. Compared with the 666-donor mean, donors in an Asian-associated ancestry cluster had fewer N-insertions in productive TCRs, according to a later genetic analysis. Because some donors lacked HLA typing at each locus, the association tests relied only on the typed subset. Correlated functional status among segregating V segments might be attributable to linkage disequilibrium, but an unknown experimental factor could not be ruled out. In a later analysis, several top co-occurrence clusters were reported to appear linked to parvovirus B19, influenza, CMV and Epstein-Barr virus. An earlier analysis of 587 of the donors showed that most TCR beta V segments appeared in productive rearrangements either about 90% or about 30% of the time, which broadly matched IMGT annotations. The authors suggested that the approach could potentially be generalized to other disease states and immunological phenotypes. Because counts were too low, approximately 15 rarely observed V segments, including chromosome 9 orphons, were excluded from the earlier analysis of under 650 of the donors. In the study, about 150 TCR beta chains were listed as associated with cytomegalovirus. Assigning TCR associations to individual alleles was difficult when HLA alleles, especially DR and DQ, strongly co-occurred.

The library was made by the immunoSEQ multiplex PCR assay. For the multiplex PCR, a mixture combining 60 forward primers for TCR Vbeta segments and 13 reverse primers for TCR Jbeta segments was used. A multiplex PCR assay on genomic DNA amplified the CDR3 region of rearranged TCR beta genes. The amplified TCR beta libraries were sequenced on the Illumina HiSeq System as 87-base-pair reads. On the authors' methods: A later analysis counted 75 million to 100 million unique TCR beta chains across the 600 to 850 repertoires, and approximately 11 million of these chains were shared by at least two donors. To remove PCR and sequencing errors, raw reads were error-corrected and collapsed into unique sequences using a nearest-neighbor algorithm that merged closely related sequences. V, D and J gene segments were assigned by aligning CDR3 sequences to IMGT reference sequences. Each retained sequence needed at least a six-nucleotide match to both a V gene segment and a J gene segment. A rearrangement was called productive if the CDR3 had no stop codons and remained in frame with V and J, and every other rearrangement was called non-productive. Following IMGT convention, CDR3 was defined as the stretch from the second conserved V-encoded cysteine up to the conserved J-encoded phenylalanine. The earlier analysis of 587 of the donors excluded sequences that lacked an unambiguous match to a single V gene segment. An earlier analysis of 500 to 700 of the donors classified V segments as functional when productive rearrangements were above 56.7% and as segregating when the standard deviation between donors was above 5%. A statistical classification framework was developed to diagnose cytomegalovirus status using the catalog of TCR beta chain sequences. A later analysis assigned V and J genes by comparing TCR nucleotide sequences with IMGT/GENE-DB human TR gene sequences. The TCRdist pipeline was used in a later analysis to assign CDR3 sequences and most-parsimonious VDJ recombination scenarios. In a later analysis, each TCR beta chain was defined by its CDR3 amino acid sequence together with its V-gene family, and reads without a unique V-gene family were excluded. A later analysis removed 550 to 650 highly shared, low-generation-probability nucleotide sequences to deal with suspected cross-contamination and a sequencing artifact. A later analysis calculated a clonal expansion index for each public chain from normalized within-repertoire ranks of inferred template counts. In a later analysis, generation probabilities were computed using a VDJ recombination model fitted to out-of-frame rearrangements, and the results were checked against IGoR. In a later analysis, hypergeometric tests were used to score TCR-TCR, TCR-HLA and TCR-CMV co-occurrence, with a repertoire-size bias correction applied to TCR pairs. In a later analysis, false discovery rates were estimated by permuting HLA or CMV assignments 20 times. In a later analysis, co-occurring TCRs were grouped using DBSCAN, with TCRdist sequence similarity added in when clustering inside HLA-allele-positive subsets. Repertoires with fewer than 30,000 or more than 120,000 public chains were left out of co-occurrence clustering, as were five repertoires with anomalous nucleotide sharing. TCRdb mirrors the immuneACCESS table, restricted to in-frame sequences. Some clones are absent from its copies; in checked studies, under half trace to an unresolved V gene, and the reason for the others is unknown. D and trimming come from the DNA, and the V and J calls and clone size come from that table. This sample's records show some 70,000 clones. Together, the top ten hold 7.5% of the sample.

Per the germline V gene (reference sequence), GTSNPN is the CDR1 and SVGIG is the CDR2. The CDR3 sequence holds 14 residues, the cysteine and phenylalanine included. Only the CDR3 DNA stays, 42 bases, in frame from base 1. Clipping removes 7 bases from V and 4 bases from J, with 9 as the unmatched junction base count. On this clone itself: The antigen it binds to is not known.

The cohort was made up of roughly 670 healthy bone marrow donors. At the time of sampling, every cohort member was nominally healthy, though immune exposures that went unrecorded were likely present. The donor tested CMV seropositive and was one of the 289 seropositive cohort members. A peripheral blood sample was collected from each donor, and TCR beta sequencing was performed on peripheral blood mononuclear cells. The Qiagen DNeasy Blood Extraction Kit was used to extract genomic DNA from the blood cell samples. The chain joins TRBV30 to TRBJ2-1; the junction holds 8 bases that match TRBD2. This clonotype originated in a female donor in good health and CMV-seropositive. Sequencing was done on a sample of PBMCs. DNA sequence: TGTGCCTCCTTAGTAAGCGGGGGATACAATGAGCAGTTCTTC. This is translated as CASLVSGGYNEQFF. The entire variable domain, with the stretches around the CDR3 drawn from the reference TRBV30 and TRBJ2-1 proteins, is SQTIHQWPATLVQPVGSPLSLECTVEGTSNPNLYWYRQAAGRGLQLLFYSVGIGQISSEVPQNLSASRPQDRQFILSSKKLLLSDSGFYLCASLVSGGYNEQFFGPGTRLTVL.